The clone carrying this T cell receptor (beta chain) was found many times. The antigen is undetermined. Primed by a sample-barcoded 5' primer and a J-beta primer mix, a second PCR proceeded for 7 to 11 cycles. TCRdb passed the 5' RACE reads through MiXCR, listing each CDR3 protein once. This sample has about 670,000 distinct CDR3 sequences, with under 65% found just once. This sample was included in a study of blood T cells in healthy people across ages. Study outcomes and limitations: PBMCs were not sorted, which prevented a conclusive comparison of naive versus antigen-experienced cells. The fall in TCR beta diversity per million T cells was roughly linear with age. Possibly, changes in expanded clonotypes were confounded because donor CMV status was unknown.

The source is a woman over 75 in good health. Source material: blood.

Here the CDR3 reads CASSQVAGGDTQYF. CDR3 nucleotides: TGCGCCAGCAGCCAAGTAGCGGGAGGAGATACGCAGTATTTT. The gene calls are TRBV5-1 and TRBJ2-3, with 10 bases aligning to TRBD2. The CDR3 runs 14 residues. The V gene end was trimmed by 4 bases and the J gene end by 5 bases; junction bases not matched to a gene: 4. Germline V lookup: CDR1 SGHRS, CDR2 YFSETQ.